The 21 T cell receptor beta chains listed next were all sequenced from one sample in a study of T-cell memory formation after mild COVID-19. TCRdb reanalysed the 5' RACE reads using MiXCR and keeps one entry per CDR3 protein. The sample lists around 53,000 distinct CDR3 sequences, 12% occurring once. Sequenced input: PBMCs or a T cell subset sorted from them (not recorded which). Receptor source: a man younger than 35 who had mild COVID-19 (a few samples of this study predate the infection). Cell type and time point are not known.

This sequence joins TRBV5-4 and TRBJ2-3; 9 bases are a match to TRBD1. CDR1 is SGHNT, CDR2 YYREEE, per germline (reference sequence). The CDR3 extends over 16 amino acids. Here the CDR3 DNA reads TGTGCGTCTGGGGGATCCGGGACAGGGTCTATAGATACGCAGTATTTT. It codes for CASGGSGTGSIDTQYF.

This chain connects TRBV12-3 or TRBV12-4 to TRBJ2-1, with D perhaps assigned TRBD1 or TRBD2 (6 bases each). Trimming took off 0 bases at V and 2 bases at J, with 14 bases between the two ends. The length of the CDR3 is 17 residues. For the CDR3, the DNA is TGTGCCAGCAGTTTAGCGGAGGGGGGTCGCGCCTACAATGAGCAGTTCTTC. It translates to CASSLAEGGRAYNEQFF.

Many counts were recorded for this clonotype. The chain has TRBV20-1 and TRBJ2-2; D is undetermined. The CDR3 spans 12 residues. Germline CDR1 reads DFQATT; CDR2 reads SNEGSKA (reference sequence). V was trimmed by 6 bases and J by 5 bases, leaving 10 bases between them. The CDR3, as DNA: TGCAGTGCCCCGGAAGTAACCGGGGAGCTGTTTTTT. Its protein product is CSAPEVTGELFF.

This clonotype has at least ten counts. This chain uses TRBV6-5 with TRBJ1-2, with D possibly matching TRBD1 (5 bases). The V gene lost 5 bases and the J gene lost 8 bases, with 18 bases spanning the gap. Germline V gives CDR1 MNHEY, CDR2 SVGAGI. CDR3 length equals 14 residues. CDR3 in amino acids: CASSQPPGEGGYTF. CDR3 DNA: TGTGCCAGCAGTCAACCCCCCGGGGAGGGGGGCTACACCTTC.

This clonotype was detected a few times. The CDR3 loop reads CASSHSWDDVGYTF. Here the CDR3 DNA reads TGTGCCAGCAGCCATTCCTGGGATGACGTTGGCTACACCTTC. J is TRBJ1-2 and V is TRBV3-1; D call uncertain. The ends were cut back, 3 bases at V and 7 bases at J, with 15 bases in the middle. The length of the CDR3 is 14 residues. Germline V CDR1 and CDR2: LGHDT, YNNKEL (reference sequence).

The rearrangement links TRBV9 to TRBJ1-5; no reliable D call. The ends were cut back, 4 bases at V and 13 bases at J, with 15 bases in the middle. The germline V gene encodes CDR1 SGDLS and CDR2 YYNGEE. The CDR3 runs to 12 residues. CDR3 coding DNA: TGTGCCAGCAGCTGTTCCCGTCCGGGGCAGCATTTT. Encoded protein: CASSCSRPGQHF.

The V call is TRBV7-3, the J call TRBJ1-3, with D hard to call. In germline, CDR1 is SGHTA, CDR2 FQGTGA. This CDR3 is built from 12 residues. V lost 11 bases to trimming and J lost 2 bases, with 10 bases between them. The CDR3 here is CAFYPAGNTIYF. The DNA for the CDR3 is TGTGCCTTCTACCCGGCTGGAAACACCATATATTTT.

This clonotype was counted ten times or more. The chain carries TRBV9 and TRBJ2-7; 7 bases fit TRBD2. V lost 1 base and J lost 3; bases outside the gene matches: 7. Per the germline V gene, CDR1 is SGDLS and CDR2 is YYNGEE. This CDR3 is built from 15 residues. CDR3 in DNA: TGTGCCAGCAGCGTACTAGCGGATGGGGACTACGAGCAGTACTTC. Translated, it gives CASSVLADGDYEQYF.

The rearrangement joins TRBV2 to TRBJ2-7, with D perhaps matching TRBD1 (6 bases). Per the germline V gene, CDR1 is SNHLY and CDR2 is FYNNEI. V lost 4 bases and J lost 5, with 9 bases in between. The CDR3 is 12 residues long. CDR3 sequence reads: CASSADRHEQYF. DNA for the CDR3: TGTGCCAGCAGTGCCGACAGGCACGAGCAGTACTTC.

This clonotype was seen a handful of times. The chain uses TRBV6-2 or TRBV6-3 and TRBJ2-7, with D unclear. This CDR3 region has 15 residues. Looked up from germline, CDR1 is MNHEY and CDR2 is SVGEGT. The V and J ends lost 4 bases and 6 bases respectively, with 19 bases between them. CDR3 amino acids: CASSSGLTTWVEQYF. The DNA of the CDR3 is TGTGCCAGCAGTTCGGGCCTTACCACCTGGGTCGAGCAGTACTTC.

V and J are TRBV6-2 or TRBV6-3 and TRBJ1-5; maybe TRBD1 (6 bases). From germline, CDR1 is MNHEY and CDR2 SVGEGT. This CDR3 has 15 residues. V was trimmed by 5 bases and J by 4 bases, leaving 15 bases between them. CDR3 DNA sequence: TGTGCCAGCAGTGACCATCGGACAGTAAATCAGCCCCAGCATTTT. Encoded protein: CASSDHRTVNQPQHF.

This rearrangement joins TRBV20-1 to TRBJ2-3; D perhaps matches TRBD1 (5 bases). V lost 7 bases to trimming and J lost 6 bases, with 11 bases between them. Germline V gene data show CDR1 as DFQATT and CDR2 as SNEGSKA (reference sequence). CDR3 size: 11 residues. The CDR3 loop reads CSVLWGDTQYF. CDR3 bases: TGCAGTGTTCTGTGGGGCGATACGCAGTATTTT.

The gene calls are TRBV28 and TRBJ2-1, with D tentatively TRBD1 (6 bases). Germline V gene sequence: CDR1 MDHEN, CDR2 SYDVKM. The ends were cut back, 3 bases at V and 0 bases at J, with 18 bases in the middle. The CDR3 consists of 18 residues. In DNA, the CDR3 is TGTGCCAGCAGTTTTAGCAGGGGCCTATTAAGCTCCTACAATGAGCAGTTCTTC. It specifies CASSFSRGLLSSYNEQFF. Complete variable domain (other parts from reference TRBV28 and TRBJ2-1): DVKVTQSSRYLVKRTGEKVFLECVQDMDHENMFWYRQDPGLGLRLIYFSYDVKMKEKGDIPEGYSVSREKKERFSLILESASTNQTSMYLCASSFSRGLLSSYNEQFFGPGTRLTVL.

This clonotype was observed a few times. The chain employs TRBV5-6 and TRBJ2-7; TRBD2 agrees at 7 bases. CDR3 length equals 13 residues. Germline CDR1 SGHDT, CDR2 YYEEEE. Trimming at V came to 4 bases and at J to 0 bases, leaving 1 base not matched to a gene. This chain's CDR3 is CASSGRASYEQYV. CDR3 DNA sequence: TGTGCCAGCAGCGGGAGGGCCTCCTACGAGCAGTACGTC.

Only a few counts were recorded for this clonotype. J is TRBJ2-4 and V is TRBV7-2; tentatively, D is TRBD1 (5 bases). The CDR3 runs to 13 residues. The V gene's germline CDR1 is SGHTA and CDR2 FQGNSA. Trimming removed 5 bases at V and 4 bases at J, with 9 bases between. The CDR3 DNA reads TGTGCCAGCAGCGGGGCGGCGAAAAACATTCAGTACTTC. This gives the protein CASSGAAKNIQYF.

The CDR3 coding sequence is TGTGCCAGCTCATCGGCGGGGAAGCAGCCCCAGCATTTT. It is translated as CASSSAGKQPQHF. V usage is TRBV18 and J usage is TRBJ1-5; D ambiguous. The CDR3 is 13 amino acids. Looked up from germline, CDR1 is KGHSH and CDR2 is LQKENI. V gave up 5 bases and J gave up 7 bases, with 12 bases separating them.

This clonotype turned up a few times. This chain joins TRBV4-1 and TRBJ1-2, with D tentatively TRBD1 (5 bases). The CDR3 spans 14 residues. Germline CDR1 and CDR2: MGHRA and YSYEKL. The germline V and J ends were trimmed by 1 base and 8 bases, with 14 bases remaining between them. CDR3 amino acids: CASSQVSGLGGYTF. In DNA, the CDR3 is TGCGCCAGCAGCCAAGTTTCAGGGCTGGGCGGCTACACCTTC.

The chain has TRBV6-5 and TRBJ2-2; tentative D call: TRBD1 (6 bases). The germline CDR1 and CDR2 sequences are MNHEY and SVGAGI. The length of the CDR3 is 15 residues. V lost 5 bases to trimming and J lost 5 bases, with 15 bases between them. CDR3 nucleotides: TGTGCCAGCAGTCCTGAAGGGGGTTGGACCGGGGAGCTGTTTTTT. This codes for CASSPEGGWTGELFF.

This clonotype has just a few counts. The rearrangement uses TRBV7-2 and TRBJ1-5, with TRBD1 as a possible D gene (6 bases). CDR1 and CDR2 (germline): SGHTA, FQGNSA. This CDR3 is built from 15 residues. Trimming left V 6 bases short and J 2 bases short, with 14 bases between. This CDR3 reads CASRPGAAGNQPQHF. The CDR3 nucleotides read TGTGCCAGCAGACCGGGGGCGGCGGGCAATCAGCCCCAGCATTTT.

This clonotype was counted ten times or more. The J gene is TRBJ1-5, the V gene TRBV12-3 or TRBV12-4; TRBD1 aligns across 8 bases. V shed 5 bases and J 3 bases; nucleotides not matched to a gene: 6. CDR3 length: 15 residues. The CDR3 coding sequence is TGTGCCAGCAGTCTCCAGGGACAGGACAATCAGCCCCAGCATTTT. As protein: CASSLQGQDNQPQHF.

This clonotype was observed a handful of times. The chain employs TRBV7-6 and TRBJ2-2; TRBD2 matches at 10 bases. From germline, CDR1 is SGHVS and CDR2 FNYEAQ. V shed 7 bases and J 4 bases; nucleotides not matched to a gene: 9. The CDR3 loop spans 16 amino acids. This CDR3 is CASTFSIAGGTGELFF. The CDR3 nucleotides read TGTGCCAGCACTTTCTCGATAGCGGGGGGCACCGGGGAGCTGTTTTTT.